These T cell receptor beta chains were read from a single sample in a study of OX40 agonist ivuxolimab in advanced cancers. Repertoires were generated with immunoSEQ multiplex PCR, while TCRdb's copy carries only in-frame clones and drops some. The table shows tens of thousands of clones, with approximately 80% occurring only once. The specimen was CD4+ or CD8+ T cells sorted from blood, collected in a trial of the OX40 agonist ivuxolimab. Receptors originate from an adult with an advanced solid tumor such as melanoma, head and neck, liver or kidney cancer. The CDR3 runs from the conserved cysteine through the conserved F or W. Fields, in order: clone size, J gene, D gene, V gene, CDR3 protein, CDR3 DNA. The D gene is left open where the match is weak. Only part of the rows carry a size: once, few, many, or a class if the clone is expanded.

clone size: -
J gene: TRBJ2-3
D gene: TRBD1
V gene: TRBV11-3
CDR3 protein: CASSSGQVNTDTQYF
CDR3 DNA: TGTGCCAGCAGCTCCGGACAGGTGAACACAGATACGCAGTATTTT

clone size: -
J gene: TRBJ2-7
D gene: -
V gene: TRBV7-2
CDR3 protein: CASSLVLTGGYEQYF
CDR3 DNA: TGTGCCAGCAGCTTAGTCTTAACCGGGGGCTACGAGCAGTACTTC

clone size: -
J gene: TRBJ2-7
D gene: -
V gene: TRBV27
CDR3 protein: CASSRGGREDREQYF
CDR3 DNA: TGTGCCAGCAGTAGGGGGGGTCGGGAGGATCGGGAGCAGTACTTC

clone size: once
J gene: TRBJ2-1
D gene: -
V gene: TRBV7-2
CDR3 protein: CASSLVGTRSYNEQFF
CDR3 DNA: TGTGCCAGCAGCTTAGTTGGCACGCGCTCCTACAATGAGCAGTTCTTC

clone size: -
J gene: TRBJ1-1
D gene: -
V gene: TRBV25-1
CDR3 protein: CASSESPSEAFF
CDR3 DNA: TGTGCCAGCAGTGAATCACCGTCTGAAGCTTTCTTT

clone size: -
J gene: TRBJ1-2
D gene: -
V gene: TRBV12-5
CDR3 protein: CASGLVLGSRTNYGYTF
CDR3 DNA: TGTGCTAGTGGTTTGGTACTCGGTTCCAGAACAAACTATGGCTACACCTTC

clone size: -
J gene: TRBJ2-3
D gene: TRBD2
V gene: TRBV5-1
CDR3 protein: CASSVGLASTDTQYF
CDR3 DNA: TGCGCCAGCAGCGTGGGACTAGCGAGCACAGATACGCAGTATTTT

clone size: -
J gene: TRBJ2-6
D gene: -
V gene: TRBV19
CDR3 protein: CASSNRASGANVLTF
CDR3 DNA: TGTGCCAGTAGTAACCGGGCCTCTGGGGCCAACGTCCTGACTTTC

clone size: few
J gene: TRBJ2-5
D gene: TRBD2
V gene: TRBV27
CDR3 protein: CASSEGLAGLQETQYF
CDR3 DNA: TGTGCCAGCAGTGAAGGACTAGCGGGGCTCCAAGAGACCCAGTACTTC

clone size: -
J gene: TRBJ2-3
D gene: TRBD2
V gene: TRBV7-2
CDR3 protein: CASSLFASGSTDTQYF
CDR3 DNA: TGTGCCAGCAGCTTATTCGCTAGCGGGAGCACAGATACGCAGTATTTT

clone size: -
J gene: TRBJ2-2
D gene: TRBD1
V gene: TRBV5-6
CDR3 protein: CASSFDTGGLGELFF
CDR3 DNA: TGTGCCAGCAGCTTTGACACAGGGGGCCTCGGGGAGCTGTTTTTT

clone size: -
J gene: TRBJ2-3
D gene: TRBD2
V gene: TRBV19
CDR3 protein: CASSIAATSGASDTQYF
CDR3 DNA: TGTGCCAGTAGTATAGCCGCGACTAGCGGGGCGTCAGATACGCAGTATTTT

clone size: -
J gene: TRBJ1-4
D gene: -
V gene: TRBV27
CDR3 protein: CASSLLGVSEKLFF
CDR3 DNA: TGTGCCAGCAGTTTATTGGGGGTCTCTGAAAAACTGTTTTTT

clone size: -
J gene: TRBJ2-1
D gene: -
V gene: TRBV5-1
CDR3 protein: CASSLGGLMEYNEQFF
CDR3 DNA: TGCGCCAGCAGCTTGGGGGGGTTAATGGAGTACAATGAGCAGTTCTTC

clone size: -
J gene: TRBJ1-4
D gene: -
V gene: TRBV2
CDR3 protein: CASVGGRDNEKLFF
CDR3 DNA: TGTGCCAGCGTCGGGGGCAGAGATAATGAAAAACTGTTTTTT

clone size: few
J gene: TRBJ2-5
D gene: -
V gene: TRBV6-1
CDR3 protein: CASSEGLGDFQETQYF
CDR3 DNA: TGTGCCAGCAGTGAAGGGTTAGGAGATTTCCAAGAGACCCAGTACTTC

clone size: -
J gene: TRBJ1-5
D gene: -
V gene: TRBV7-2
CDR3 protein: CASSLRGGQSQPQHF
CDR3 DNA: TGTGCCAGCAGCTTAAGGGGAGGTCAATCCCAGCCCCAGCATTTT

clone size: -
J gene: TRBJ1-6
D gene: -
V gene: TRBV7-2
CDR3 protein: CASSLDHKSSYNSPLHF
CDR3 DNA: TGTGCCAGCAGCTTAGATCACAAGAGCTCCTATAATTCACCCCTCCACTTT

clone size: -
J gene: TRBJ2-2
D gene: TRBD1
V gene: TRBV11-2
CDR3 protein: CASSVDRAGELFF
CDR3 DNA: TGTGCCAGCAGCGTCGACAGGGCCGGGGAGCTGTTTTTT

clone size: -
J gene: TRBJ1-3
D gene: -
V gene: TRBV4-1
CDR3 protein: CASSQAGQLSGNTIYF
CDR3 DNA: TGCGCCAGCAGCCAAGCGGGACAACTCTCTGGAAACACCATATATTTT

clone size: -
J gene: TRBJ1-2
D gene: -
V gene: TRBV7-9
CDR3 protein: CASRHQYRQNPYTF
CDR3 DNA: TGTGCCAGCAGACACCAATACCGACAGAACCCCTACACCTTC

clone size: -
J gene: TRBJ2-1
D gene: TRBD1
V gene: TRBV5-5
CDR3 protein: CASSRTGSYNEQFF
CDR3 DNA: TGTGCCAGCAGCAGGACAGGGTCCTACAATGAGCAGTTCTTC

clone size: -
J gene: TRBJ2-5
D gene: TRBD2
V gene: TRBV4-2
CDR3 protein: CASSPYGREAPFQYF
CDR3 DNA: TGTGCCAGCAGCCCCTATGGGCGGGAGGCCCCTTTCCAGTACTTC

clone size: -
J gene: TRBJ1-2
D gene: -
V gene: TRBV20-1
CDR3 protein: CSLFNYGYTF
CDR3 DNA: TGCAGTCTCTTTAACTATGGCTACACCTTC

clone size: few
J gene: TRBJ1-1
D gene: TRBD1
V gene: TRBV15
CDR3 protein: CATSRVARTGKGRDTEAFF
CDR3 DNA: TGTGCCACCAGCAGAGTAGCCCGGACAGGGAAGGGGAGGGACACTGAAGCTTTCTTT

clone size: -
J gene: TRBJ1-6
D gene: -
V gene: TRBV5-4
CDR3 protein: CASSLGGAESSPLHF
CDR3 DNA: TGTGCCAGCAGCTTGGGGGGCGCGGAGTCTTCACCCCTCCACTTT

clone size: -
J gene: TRBJ2-1
D gene: -
V gene: TRBV6-4
CDR3 protein: CASSDSGLNEQFF
CDR3 DNA: TGTGCCAGCAGTGACTCTGGGTTAAATGAGCAGTTCTTC

clone size: -
J gene: TRBJ2-1
D gene: -
V gene: TRBV19
CDR3 protein: CASSIAGRGSYNEQFF
CDR3 DNA: TGTGCCAGTAGTATAGCAGGTCGGGGCTCCTACAATGAGCAGTTCTTC